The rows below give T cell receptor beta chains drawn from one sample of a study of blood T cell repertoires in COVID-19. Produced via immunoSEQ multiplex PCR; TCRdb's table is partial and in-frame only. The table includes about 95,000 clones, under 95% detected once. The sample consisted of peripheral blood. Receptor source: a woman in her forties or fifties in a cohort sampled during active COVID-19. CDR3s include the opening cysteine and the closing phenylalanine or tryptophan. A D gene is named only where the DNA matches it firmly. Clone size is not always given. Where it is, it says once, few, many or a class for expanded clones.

CASSPGLADNTDTQYF	TGTGCCAGCAGCCCGGGACTAGCCGATAACACAGATACGCAGTATTTT	NA	TRBJ2-3	TRBV5-4	TRBD2
CASSSGVNTEAFF	TGTGCCAGCAGTTCAGGGGTGAACACTGAAGCTTTCTTT	NA	TRBJ1-1	TRBV7-3	NA
CASSLDSQGTRNTIYF	TGTGCCAGCAGCTTGGATAGTCAGGGTACGCGAAACACCATATATTTT	few	TRBJ1-3	TRBV5-4	NA
CASSPNGGLNEKLFF	TGTGCCAGCTCACCCAACGGGGGGCTTAATGAAAAACTGTTTTTT	NA	TRBJ1-4	TRBV18	NA
CASSLGGSYGYTF	TGTGCCAGCAGCTTAGGGGGCTCCTATGGCTACACCTTC	NA	TRBJ1-2	TRBV7-8	NA
CASSLYGGNEQYF	TGTGCCAGCAGTTTATATGGGGGCAACGAGCAGTACTTC	NA	TRBJ2-7	TRBV6-2/TRBV6-3	NA
CASRGQGSDTQYF	TGCGCCAGCAGAGGACAGGGGTCAGATACGCAGTATTTT	NA	TRBJ2-3	TRBV5-1	TRBD1
CASSLGLTEAFF	TGCGCCAGCAGCTTGGGACTTACTGAAGCTTTCTTT	NA	TRBJ1-1	TRBV5-1	NA
CAWTQTGSSYEQYF	TGTGCCTGGACCCAGACAGGGAGCTCCTACGAGCAGTACTTC	once	TRBJ2-7	TRBV30	TRBD1
CAWSRDSVGNEQYF	TGTGCCTGGAGCCGGGACTCCGTTGGGAACGAGCAGTACTTC	NA	TRBJ2-7	TRBV30	NA
CAWTSSSGSPQHF	TGTGCCTGGACCTCCTCCTCCGGGAGCCCCCAGCATTTT	NA	TRBJ1-5	TRBV30	NA
CASSTGLGGYGYTF	TGTGCCAGCAGTACAGGGTTAGGTGGTTATGGCTACACCTTC	NA	TRBJ1-2	TRBV2	NA
CASSMGRGDQPQHF	TGTGCCAGTAGTATGGGCAGGGGGGATCAGCCCCAGCATTTT	NA	TRBJ1-5	TRBV19	TRBD1
CATSDWAGSQETQYF	TGTGCCACCAGTGATTGGGCAGGATCCCAAGAGACCCAGTACTTC	once	TRBJ2-5	TRBV24-1	NA
CASSQAQEVSPLHF	TGTGCCAGCAGCCAGGCGCAGGAGGTCTCACCCCTCCACTTT	NA	TRBJ1-6	TRBV3-1/TRBV3-2	NA
CASSQISGGEGGTQYF	TGCGCCAGCAGCCAAATTAGCGGGGGCGAAGGGGGGACCCAGTACTTC	NA	TRBJ2-5	TRBV4-1	TRBD2
CASSPQGEKLFF	TGTGCCAGCAGCCCGCAGGGTGAAAAACTGTTTTTT	once	TRBJ1-4	TRBV27	NA
CASSSGLAGDQQYF	TGTGCCAGCAGCTCAGGACTAGCGGGAGACCAGCAGTACTTC	once	TRBJ2-7	TRBV7-3	TRBD2
CASSPYGETQYF	TGTGCCAGCTCACCATACGGAGAGACCCAGTACTTC	NA	TRBJ2-5	TRBV18	NA
CASSTAGAGYNEQFF	TGTGCCAGCAGCACCGCGGGAGCGGGGTACAATGAGCAGTTCTTC	NA	TRBJ2-1	TRBV5-6	TRBD2